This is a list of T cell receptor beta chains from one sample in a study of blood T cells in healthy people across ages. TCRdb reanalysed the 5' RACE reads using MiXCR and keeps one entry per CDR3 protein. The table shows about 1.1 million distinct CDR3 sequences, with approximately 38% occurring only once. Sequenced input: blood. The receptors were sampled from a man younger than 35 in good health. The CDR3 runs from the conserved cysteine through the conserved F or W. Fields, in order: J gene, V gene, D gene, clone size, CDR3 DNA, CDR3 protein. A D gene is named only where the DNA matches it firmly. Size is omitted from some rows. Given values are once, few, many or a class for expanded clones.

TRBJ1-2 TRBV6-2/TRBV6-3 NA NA TGTGCCAGCAGTGACGTTGGCTACACCTTC CASSDVGYTF
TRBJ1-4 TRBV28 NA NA TGTGCCAGCAGCGACCCTTTCGGGGGTAATGAAAAACTGTTTTTT CASSDPFGGNEKLFF
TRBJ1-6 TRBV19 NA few TGTGCCAGTAGCCCTTGGGGGGGAGATTCACCCCTCCACTTT CASSPWGGDSPLHF
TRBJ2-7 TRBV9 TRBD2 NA TGTGCCAGCAGCGTCACTAGCGGGGGTACCGAGCAGTACTTC CASSVTSGGTEQYF
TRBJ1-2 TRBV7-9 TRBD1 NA TGTGCCACCAGACCCGGGACAGTCTATGGCTACACCTTC CATRPGTVYGYTF
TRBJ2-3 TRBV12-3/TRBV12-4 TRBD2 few TGTGCCAGCAGTTTGGGTACGGGTAGCGGGGGCCCATACGCTAGCACAGATACGCAGTATTTT CASSLGTGSGGPYASTDTQYF
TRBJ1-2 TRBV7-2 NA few TGCGGCTCCTCAGGACAAGAAAACTATGGCTACACCTTC CGSSGQENYGYTF
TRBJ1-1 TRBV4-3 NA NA TGCGCCGGCAGCCAAGAACCGGGGGGGAAAGCTGAAGCTTTCTTT CAGSQEPGGKAEAFF
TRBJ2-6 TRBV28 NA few TGTGCCAGCAGTTTACCGGCTGACATTGTTGACTCTGGGGCCAACGTCCTGACTTTC CASSLPADIVDSGANVLTF
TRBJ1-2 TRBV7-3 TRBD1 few TGTGCCAGCAGCTTAACAGGGGGGACAGGCAGCTATGGCTACACCTTC CASSLTGGTGSYGYTF
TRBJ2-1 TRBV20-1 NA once TGCAGTGCTAGAGATTTCGCGGGTCGGGGGCAAGAGACCCAGTTCTTC CSARDFAGRGQETQFF
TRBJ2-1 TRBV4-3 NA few TGCGCCAGCAGCCAAGGTTTTACAGGGTGGGGGGATGAGCAGTTCTTC CASSQGFTGWGDEQFF
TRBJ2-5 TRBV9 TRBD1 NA TGTGCCAGCAGCACCACGACAGGGGGCCAAGAGACCCAGTACTTC CASSTTTGGQETQYF
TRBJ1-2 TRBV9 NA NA TGTGCCAGCAGCGTACAGGTAACCGAGACAATTTATGGCTACACCTTC CASSVQVTETIYGYTF
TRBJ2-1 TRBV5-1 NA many TGCGCCAGCAGATTGGGGGATAATGAGCAGTTCTTC CASRLGDNEQFF
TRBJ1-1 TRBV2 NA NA TGTGCCAGCAGTATAAACAGGGAACCGAACACTGAAGCTTTCTTT CASSINREPNTEAFF
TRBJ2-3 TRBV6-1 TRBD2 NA TGTGTTTCAGCGGGGCCCACAGATACGCAGTATTTT CVSAGPTDTQYF
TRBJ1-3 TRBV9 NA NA TGTGCCAGCAGCGTAGACGACAGCTCTGGAAACACCATATATTTT CASSVDDSSGNTIYF
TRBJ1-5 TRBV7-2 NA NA TGTGCCAGCAGGCCTTCGTACAAGCAGCCCCAGCATTTT CASRPSYKQPQHF
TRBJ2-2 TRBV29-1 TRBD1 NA TGCAGCGTTGGCGCTAGAGGGACAGTCACCGGGGAGCTGTTTTTT CSVGARGTVTGELFF
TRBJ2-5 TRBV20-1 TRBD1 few TGCAGTGCTGGGGACAGCGACCTACCTCAAGAGACCCAGTACTTC CSAGDSDLPQETQYF
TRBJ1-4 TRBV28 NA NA TGTGCCAGCAGCCCTGTATATGGGGAAAAACTGTTTTTT CASSPVYGEKLFF
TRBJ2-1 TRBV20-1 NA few TGCAGTGCTAGAGATCCTCCTACAGCCAGCGAGCAGTTCTTC CSARDPPTASEQFF
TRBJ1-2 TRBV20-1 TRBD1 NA TGCAGTGCTAGAATGCAACCGGGGACAGGGGTTGACTATGGCTACACCTTC CSARMQPGTGVDYGYTF
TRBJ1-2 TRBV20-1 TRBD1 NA TGCAGTGTCCAGGACAGGGGGCTTAGTGGCTACACCTTC CSVQDRGLSGYTF
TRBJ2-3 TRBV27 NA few TGTGCCAGCAGTTCCGCGATAGGCTCCACAGATACGCAGTATTTT CASSSAIGSTDTQYF
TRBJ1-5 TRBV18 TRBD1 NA TGTGCCAGCTCGGGGACAGGTAGCAATCAGCCCCAGCATTTT CASSGTGSNQPQHF
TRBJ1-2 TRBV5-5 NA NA TGTGCCAGCAGCTTGGGTACAGCTCTTAACTATGGCTACACCTTC CASSLGTALNYGYTF
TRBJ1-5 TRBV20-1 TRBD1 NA TGCAGTGCTAAAGACAGGGACCGTAGCAAGAAGCCCCAGCATTTT CSAKDRDRSKKPQHF
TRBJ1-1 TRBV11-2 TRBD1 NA TGTGCCAGCAGCGTGCAGGGGGTTATGAACACTGAAGCTTTCTTT CASSVQGVMNTEAFF
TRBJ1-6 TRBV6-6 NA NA TGTGCCAGCAGTTACGCTGTGGACAGTAATTCACCCCTCCACTTT CASSYAVDSNSPLHF
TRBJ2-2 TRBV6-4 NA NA TGTGCCAGCAGCCCCGGGACCATCAACACCGGGGAGCTGTTTTTT CASSPGTINTGELFF
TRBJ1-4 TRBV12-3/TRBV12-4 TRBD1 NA TGTGCCAGCAGAACCGGGACAGTTAATGAAAAACTGTTTTTT CASRTGTVNEKLFF
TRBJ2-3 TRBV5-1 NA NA TGCGCCAGCCGCTTGGCCAAGGGGCCCGATACGCAGTATTTT CASRLAKGPDTQYF
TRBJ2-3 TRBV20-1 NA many TGCAGTGCTCCCGATCGGGGGACAGATACGCAGTATTTT CSAPDRGTDTQYF
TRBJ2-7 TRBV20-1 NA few TGCAGTGCTAGAGATGCGATCGAGGGTAGCTACGAGCAGTACTTC CSARDAIEGSYEQYF
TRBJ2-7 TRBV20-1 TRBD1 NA TGCAGTGCTAGACCCCCGGGACAGACCTACGAGCAGTACTTC CSARPPGQTYEQYF
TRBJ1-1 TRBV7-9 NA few TGTGCCAGCAGCTTAGTACAGTACGAAGCTTTCTTT CASSLVQYEAFF
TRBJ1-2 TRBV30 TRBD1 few TGTGCCTGGAGTACCTCGACAGGGGCGTCCTATGGCTACACCTTC CAWSTSTGASYGYTF
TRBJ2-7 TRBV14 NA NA TGTGCCAGCAGCCAAGTAACACCATCTCGGGGCCGCTACGAGCAGTACTTC CASSQVTPSRGRYEQYF
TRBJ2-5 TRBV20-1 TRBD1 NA TGCAGTGGCAAGACAGGGGGCGGTGGGACCCAGTACTTC CSGKTGGGGTQYF
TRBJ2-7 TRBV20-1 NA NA TGCAGTGCTCAAGTCCCCGGGACTCGGAATGAGCAGTACTTC CSAQVPGTRNEQYF
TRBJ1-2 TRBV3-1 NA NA TGTGCCAGCAGTGTTGACATCATGGCTTTTCACTACACCTTC CASSVDIMAFHYTF
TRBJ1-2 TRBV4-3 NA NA TGCGCCAGCAGCCACGGGACCGTCAACTATGACTACACCTTC CASSHGTVNYDYTF
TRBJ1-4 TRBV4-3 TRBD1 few TGCGCCAGCAGCCAGACAGGGATTGGTAATGAAAAACTGTTTTTT CASSQTGIGNEKLFF
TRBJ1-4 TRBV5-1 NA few TGCGCCAGCAGCGTAGGGACAACAACTAATGGAAAACTGTTTTTT CASSVGTTTNGKLFF
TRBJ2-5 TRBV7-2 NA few TGTGCCAGCAGCTTAAATCTAGGCAGGCTACAAGAGACCCAGTACTTC CASSLNLGRLQETQYF
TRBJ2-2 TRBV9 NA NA TGTGCCAGCAGCGTAGCTTCGAAACACGGCCGCACCGGGGAGCTGTTTTTT CASSVASKHGRTGELFF
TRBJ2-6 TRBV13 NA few TGTGCCAGCAGCTCAAGGGGAGATGGGGCCAACGTCCTGACTTTC CASSSRGDGANVLTF
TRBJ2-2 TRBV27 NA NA TGTGCCAGCAGATCTTGGGAGGCATCGAGCACCGGGGAGCTGTTTTTT CASRSWEASSTGELFF